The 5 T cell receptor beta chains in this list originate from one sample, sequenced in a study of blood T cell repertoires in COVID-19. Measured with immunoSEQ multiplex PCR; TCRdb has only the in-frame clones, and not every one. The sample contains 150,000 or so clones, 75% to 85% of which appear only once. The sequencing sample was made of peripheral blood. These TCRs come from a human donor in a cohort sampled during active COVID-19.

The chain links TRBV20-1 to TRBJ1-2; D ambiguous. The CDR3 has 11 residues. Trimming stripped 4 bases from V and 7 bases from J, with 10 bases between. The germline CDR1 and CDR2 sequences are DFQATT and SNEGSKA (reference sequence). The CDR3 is CSATTDTGYTF. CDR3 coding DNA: TGCAGTGCTACCACTGACACTGGCTACACCTTC.

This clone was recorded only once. CDR3 bases: TGTGCCACCAGTGACTGGACTAGCGGGGATAGGAGGACAGATACGCAGTATTTT. Its protein product is CATSDWTSGDRRTDTQYF. The gene calls are TRBV24-1 and TRBJ2-3; TRBD2 matches at 12 bases. The germline V gene has CDR1 KGHDR and CDR2 SFDVKD. This CDR3 is 18 amino acids long. V lost 4 bases and J lost 3; bases outside the gene matches: 10.

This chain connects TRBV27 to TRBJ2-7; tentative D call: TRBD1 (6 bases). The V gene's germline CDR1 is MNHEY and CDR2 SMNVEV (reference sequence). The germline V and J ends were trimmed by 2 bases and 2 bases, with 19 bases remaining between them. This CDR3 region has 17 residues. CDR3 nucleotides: TGTGCCAGCAGTTTAATGAAGGGGGAAGGCCGACCCTACGAGCAGTACTTC. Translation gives CASSLMKGEGRPYEQYF.

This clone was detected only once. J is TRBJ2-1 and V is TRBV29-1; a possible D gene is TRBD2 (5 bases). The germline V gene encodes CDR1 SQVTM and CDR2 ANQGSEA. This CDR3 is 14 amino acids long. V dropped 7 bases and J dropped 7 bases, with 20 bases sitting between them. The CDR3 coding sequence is TGCAGCGCCGGGGTCCTCCGTGGAAGGAATGAGCAGTTCTTC. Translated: CSAGVLRGRNEQFF.

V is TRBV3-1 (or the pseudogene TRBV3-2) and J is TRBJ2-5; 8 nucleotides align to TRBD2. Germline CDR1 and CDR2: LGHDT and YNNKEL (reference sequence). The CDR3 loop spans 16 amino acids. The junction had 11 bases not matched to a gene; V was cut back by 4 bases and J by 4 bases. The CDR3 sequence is CASSPLWGGGSETQYF. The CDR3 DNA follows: TGTGCCAGCAGCCCCCTGTGGGGCGGGGGGTCAGAGACCCAGTACTTC.